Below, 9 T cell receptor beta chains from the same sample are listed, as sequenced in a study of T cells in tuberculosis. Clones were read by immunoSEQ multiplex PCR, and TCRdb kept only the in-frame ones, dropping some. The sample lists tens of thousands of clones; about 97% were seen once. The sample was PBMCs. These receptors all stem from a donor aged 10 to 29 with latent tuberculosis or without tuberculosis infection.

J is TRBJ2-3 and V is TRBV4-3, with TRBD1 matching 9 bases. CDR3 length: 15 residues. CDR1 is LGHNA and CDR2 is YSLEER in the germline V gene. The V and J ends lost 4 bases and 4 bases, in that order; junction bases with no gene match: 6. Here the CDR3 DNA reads TGCGCCAGCAGCCGATACAGGGGGCTGGCAGATACGCAGTATTTT. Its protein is CASSRYRGLADTQYF.

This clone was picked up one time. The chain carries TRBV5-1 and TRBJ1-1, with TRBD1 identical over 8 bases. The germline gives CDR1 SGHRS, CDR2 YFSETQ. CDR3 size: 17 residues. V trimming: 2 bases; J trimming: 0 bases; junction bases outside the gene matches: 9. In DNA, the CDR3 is TGCGCCAGCAGCTTCGGACAGGGAGACTGGTTGAACACTGAAGCTTTCTTT. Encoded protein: CASSFGQGDWLNTEAFF.

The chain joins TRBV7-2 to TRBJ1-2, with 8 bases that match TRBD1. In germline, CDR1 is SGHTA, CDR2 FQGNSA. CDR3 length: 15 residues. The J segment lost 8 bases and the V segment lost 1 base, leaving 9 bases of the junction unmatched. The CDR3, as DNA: TGTGCCAGCAGCTTAGATTTTCAGGGGGCTGGGGGCTACACCTTC. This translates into CASSLDFQGAGGYTF.

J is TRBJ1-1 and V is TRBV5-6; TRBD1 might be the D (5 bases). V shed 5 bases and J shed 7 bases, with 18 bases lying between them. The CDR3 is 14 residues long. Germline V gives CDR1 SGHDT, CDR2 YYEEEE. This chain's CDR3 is CASRSPRRGLEAFF. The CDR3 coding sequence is TGTGCCAGCAGGTCCCCACGGAGGGGACTTGAAGCTTTCTTT.

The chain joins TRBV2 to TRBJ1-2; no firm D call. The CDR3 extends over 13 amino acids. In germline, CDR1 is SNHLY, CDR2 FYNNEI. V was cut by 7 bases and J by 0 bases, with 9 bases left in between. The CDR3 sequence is CASIHPANYGYTF. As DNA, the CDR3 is TGTGCCAGCATCCATCCGGCTAACTATGGCTACACCTTC.

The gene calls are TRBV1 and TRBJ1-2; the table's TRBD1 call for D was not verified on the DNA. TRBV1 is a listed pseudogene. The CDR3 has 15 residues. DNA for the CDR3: TGCACCAGCAGCCAGGGCGGCTCTTTGCCAGGGGGCTACACCTTC. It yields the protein CTSSQGGSLPGGYTF.

The DNA of the CDR3 is TGTGCCAGCAGCTTACGGCCGGGAGAAGCTTTCTTT. The encoded protein is CASSLRPGEAFF. The rearrangement links TRBV7-9 to TRBJ1-1, with D hard to call. V gave up 2 bases and J gave up 8 bases, with 9 bases separating them. This CDR3 has 12 residues. CDR1 SEHNR and CDR2 FQNEAQ come from the germline V gene (reference sequence).

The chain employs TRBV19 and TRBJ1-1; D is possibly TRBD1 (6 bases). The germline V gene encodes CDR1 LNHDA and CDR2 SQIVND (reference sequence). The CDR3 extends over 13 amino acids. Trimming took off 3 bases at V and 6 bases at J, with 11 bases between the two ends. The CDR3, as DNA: TGTGCCAGTAGTATCCTACAGGGTGCTGAAGCTTTCTTT. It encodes CASSILQGAEAFF. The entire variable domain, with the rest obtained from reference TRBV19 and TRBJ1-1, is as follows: DGGITQSPKYLFRKEGQNVTLSCEQNLNHDAMYWYRQDPGQGLRLIYYSQIVNDFQKGDIAEGYSVSREKKESFPLTVTSAQKNPTAFYLCASSILQGAEAFFGQGTRLTVV.

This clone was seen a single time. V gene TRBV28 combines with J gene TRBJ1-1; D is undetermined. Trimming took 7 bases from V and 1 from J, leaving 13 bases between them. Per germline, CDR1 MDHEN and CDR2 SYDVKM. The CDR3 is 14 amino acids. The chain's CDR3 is CASIGRHPNTEAFF. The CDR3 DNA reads TGTGCCAGCATTGGGAGACACCCGAACACTGAAGCTTTCTTT.